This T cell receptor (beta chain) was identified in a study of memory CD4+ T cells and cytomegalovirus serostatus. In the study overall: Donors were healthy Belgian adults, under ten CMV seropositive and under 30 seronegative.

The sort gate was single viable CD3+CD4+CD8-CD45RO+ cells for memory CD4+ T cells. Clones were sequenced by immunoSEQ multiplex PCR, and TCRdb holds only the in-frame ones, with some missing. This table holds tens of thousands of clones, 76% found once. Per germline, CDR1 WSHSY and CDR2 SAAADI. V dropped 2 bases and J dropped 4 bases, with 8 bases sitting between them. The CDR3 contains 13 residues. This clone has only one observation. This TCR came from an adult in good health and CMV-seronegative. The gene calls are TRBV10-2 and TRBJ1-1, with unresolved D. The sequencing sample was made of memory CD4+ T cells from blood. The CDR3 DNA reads TGCGCCAGCAGTGAGCAGGTTCTCACTGAAGCTTTCTTT. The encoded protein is CASSEQVLTEAFF.